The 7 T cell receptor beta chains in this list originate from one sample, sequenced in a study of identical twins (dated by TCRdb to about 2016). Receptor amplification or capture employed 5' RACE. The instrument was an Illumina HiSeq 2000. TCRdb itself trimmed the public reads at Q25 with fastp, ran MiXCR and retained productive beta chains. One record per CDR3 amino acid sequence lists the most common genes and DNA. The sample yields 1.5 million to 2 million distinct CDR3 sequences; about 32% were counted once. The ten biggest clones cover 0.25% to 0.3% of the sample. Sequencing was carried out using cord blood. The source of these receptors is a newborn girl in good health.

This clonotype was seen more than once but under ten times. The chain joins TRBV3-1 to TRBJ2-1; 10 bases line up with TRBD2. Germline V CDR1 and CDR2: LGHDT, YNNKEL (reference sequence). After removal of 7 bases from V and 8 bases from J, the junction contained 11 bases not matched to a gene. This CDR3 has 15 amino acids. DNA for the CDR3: TGTGCCAGCACTGAGCGGGAGGGCCTAGGCTATGAGCAGTTCTTC. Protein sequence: CASTEREGLGYEQFF.

DNA for the CDR3: TGTGCCATCAGTGGGGAACAGGGTTTTCAGAGACTAGCAGAAATCATCGCGAACACCGGGGAGCTGTTTTTT. Translation: CAISGEQGFQRLAEIIANTGELFF. The chain is built from TRBV10-3 and TRBJ2-2; weak D call: TRBD2 (7 bases). The germline V gene encodes CDR1 ENHRY and CDR2 SYGVKD. V lost 4 bases, J lost 0 bases, and 36 bases lay in between. This CDR3 contains 24 residues.

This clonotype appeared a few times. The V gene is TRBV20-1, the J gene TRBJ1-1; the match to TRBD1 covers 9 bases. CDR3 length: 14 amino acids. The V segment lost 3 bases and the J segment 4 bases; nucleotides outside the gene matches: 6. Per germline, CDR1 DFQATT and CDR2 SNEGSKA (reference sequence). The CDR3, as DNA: TGCAGTGCTAGTATTACAGGGGGCGTCACTGAAGCTTTCTTT. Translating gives CSASITGGVTEAFF.

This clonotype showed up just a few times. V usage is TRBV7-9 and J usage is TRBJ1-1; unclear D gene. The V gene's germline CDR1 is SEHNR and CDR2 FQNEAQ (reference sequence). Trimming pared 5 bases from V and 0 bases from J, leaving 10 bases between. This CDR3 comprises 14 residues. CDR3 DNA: TGTGCCAGCAGCGTACTGGAGATGAACACTGAAGCTTTCTTT. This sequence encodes CASSVLEMNTEAFF.

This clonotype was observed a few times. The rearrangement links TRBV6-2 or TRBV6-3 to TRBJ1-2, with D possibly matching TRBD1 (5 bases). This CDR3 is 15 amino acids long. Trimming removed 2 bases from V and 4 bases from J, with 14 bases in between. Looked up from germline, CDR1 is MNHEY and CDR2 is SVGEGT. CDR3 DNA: TGTGCCAGCAGTTACGAGGGGATCCGCACCTATGGCTACACCTTC. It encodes CASSYEGIRTYGYTF.

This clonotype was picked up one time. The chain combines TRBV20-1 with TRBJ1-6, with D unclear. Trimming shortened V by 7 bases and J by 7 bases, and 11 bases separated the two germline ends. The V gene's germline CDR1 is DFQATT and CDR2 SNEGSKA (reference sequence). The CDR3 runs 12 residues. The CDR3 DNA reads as TGCAGTGTGGGCCAGCGGAATTCACCCCTCCACTTT. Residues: CSVGQRNSPLHF.

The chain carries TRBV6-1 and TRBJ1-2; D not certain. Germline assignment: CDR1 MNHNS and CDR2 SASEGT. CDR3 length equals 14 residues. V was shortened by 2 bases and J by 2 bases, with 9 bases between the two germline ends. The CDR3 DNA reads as TGTGCCAGCAGTGAACTCGGGGTAAACTATGGCTACACCTTC. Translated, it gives CASSELGVNYGYTF.